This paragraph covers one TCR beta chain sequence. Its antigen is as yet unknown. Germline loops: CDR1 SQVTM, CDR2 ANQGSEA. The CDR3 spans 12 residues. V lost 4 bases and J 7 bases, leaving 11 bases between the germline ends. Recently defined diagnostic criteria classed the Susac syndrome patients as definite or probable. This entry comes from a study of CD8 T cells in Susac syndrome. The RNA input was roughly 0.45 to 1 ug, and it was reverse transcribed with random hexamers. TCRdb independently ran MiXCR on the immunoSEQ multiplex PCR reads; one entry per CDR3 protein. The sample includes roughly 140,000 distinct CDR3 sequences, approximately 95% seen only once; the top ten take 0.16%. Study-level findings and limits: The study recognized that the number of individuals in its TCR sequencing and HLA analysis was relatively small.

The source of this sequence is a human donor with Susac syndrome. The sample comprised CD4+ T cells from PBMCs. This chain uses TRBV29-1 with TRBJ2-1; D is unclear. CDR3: CSVGRSRNEQFF. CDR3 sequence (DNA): TGCAGCGTTGGCCGTAGTAGAAATGAGCAGTTCTTC.